The 20 T cell receptor beta chains in this list originate from one sample, sequenced in a study of cytomegalovirus exposure and HLA in healthy donors. Measured with immunoSEQ multiplex PCR; TCRdb has only the in-frame clones, and not every one. The sample records some 110,000 clones, more than 85% being singletons. Sequencing was performed on PBMCs. These receptors were taken from a man younger than 30 in good health and CMV-seropositive.

V usage is TRBV27 and J usage is TRBJ1-5, with D perhaps TRBD1 (5 bases). Looked up from germline, CDR1 is MNHEY and CDR2 is SMNVEV (reference sequence). The CDR3 spans 18 residues. V was cut by 3 bases and J by 2 bases, with 20 bases left in between. In nucleotides, the CDR3 is TGTGCCAGCAGTTTGACAGCTGGTCCCGTTTCAGGCAATCAGCCCCAGCATTTT. Its protein is CASSLTAGPVSGNQPQHF.

This chain uses TRBV23-1 with TRBJ1-1; tentatively, D is TRBD1 (5 bases). TRBV23-1 is placed among ORFs of uncertain function. With 1 base removed from V and 1 base from J, the gap between germline ends came to 7 bases. The length of the CDR3 is 14 residues. DNA of the CDR3: TGCGCCAGCAGTCAATTCACAGGGAACACTGAAGCTTTCTTT. This translates into CASSQFTGNTEAFF.

The J gene is TRBJ2-7, the V gene TRBV5-1; 12 bases match TRBD2. The J segment lost 2 bases and the V segment lost 2 bases, leaving 5 bases of the junction unmatched. CDR3 length: 16 amino acids. Looked up from germline, CDR1 is SGHRS and CDR2 is YFSETQ. CDR3 sequence reads: CASSLTLAGGAYEQYF. DNA for the CDR3: TGCGCCAGCAGCTTAACACTAGCGGGGGGAGCCTACGAGCAGTACTTC.

This clone has just a few counts. The J gene is TRBJ1-2, the V gene TRBV27; D call uncertain. Trimming took 0 bases from V and 8 from J, leaving 10 bases between them. Germline CDR1 MNHEY, CDR2 SMNVEV (reference sequence). This CDR3 region has 13 residues. The CDR3 coding sequence is TGTGCCAGCAGTTTATCCCCCGGAGGAGGCTACACCTTC. Its translation: CASSLSPGGGYTF.

This CDR3 is CASSTLRRLNQPQHF. CDR3 coding DNA: TGTGCCAGTAGTACCCTGCGGCGGCTCAATCAGCCCCAGCATTTT. The chain links TRBV19 to TRBJ1-5; D is unclear. CDR1 and CDR2 from the germline V gene are LNHDA and SQIVND (reference sequence). Trimming cost V 4 bases and J 3 bases, with 13 bases left between them. CDR3 size: 15 residues.

The V gene is TRBV21-1, the J gene TRBJ1-2; the DNA was not used to check the table's D call, TRBD1. TRBV21-1 is a pseudogene locus. The CDR3 loop spans 18 amino acids. The DNA of the CDR3 is TGTGCCAGCAGCACCGGACAGGGGCGCGCTATCGAATACTATGGCTACACCTTC. Translated: CASSTGQGRAIEYYGYTF.

The chain employs TRBV11-2 and TRBJ1-1, with TRBD1 as a possible D gene (5 bases). Trimming pared 5 bases from V and 4 bases from J, leaving 17 bases between. Looked up from germline, CDR1 is SGHAT and CDR2 is FQNNGV. This CDR3 is 15 amino acids long. This CDR3 is CASSPAGGYGTEAFF. The CDR3 DNA is TGTGCCAGCAGCCCCGCGGGGGGGTACGGCACTGAAGCTTTCTTT. Full variable domain (rest looked up from reference TRBV11-2 and TRBJ1-1): EAGVAQSPRYKIIEKRQSVAFWCNPISGHATLYWYQQILGQGPKLLIQFQNNGVVDDSQLPKDRFSAERLKGVDSTLKIQPAKLEDSAVYLCASSPAGGYGTEAFFGQGTRLTVV.

This clone has just one count. The chain links TRBV5-4 to TRBJ1-4; maybe TRBD1 (6 bases). Germline values: CDR1 SGHNT, CDR2 YYREEE (reference sequence). The V end was cut by 4 bases, the J end by 0 bases, with 10 bases between. The CDR3 runs to 15 residues. CDR3 loop: CASSPRQATNEKLFF. The CDR3 nucleotides read TGTGCCAGCAGCCCTAGACAGGCAACTAATGAAAAACTGTTTTTT.

This chain joins TRBV27 and TRBJ2-6; maybe TRBD2 (7 bases). Germline V lookup: CDR1 MNHEY, CDR2 SMNVEV (reference sequence). Trimming left V 3 bases short and J 0 bases short, with 15 bases between. CDR3 length equals 18 residues. CDR3 nucleotides: TGTGCCAGCAGTTTTAGGGGGGGCCCCAGCTCTGGGGCCAACGTCCTGACTTTC. Translating it yields CASSFRGGPSSGANVLTF.

The V and J genes are TRBV7-2 and TRBJ2-2; 9 positions agree with TRBD1. The V gene end was trimmed by 6 bases and the J gene end by 7 bases; junction bases not matched to a gene: 6. Germline-derived CDR1 and CDR2 are SGHTA and FQGNSA. The length of the CDR3 is 14 residues. The CDR3 loop reads CASRYRGQSGELFF. DNA for the CDR3: TGTGCCAGCAGATACAGGGGGCAGAGCGGGGAGCTGTTTTTT.

The chain links TRBV6-6 to TRBJ1-1; D may be TRBD1 (6 bases). Trimming left V 0 bases short and J 1 base short, with 9 bases between. Germline V gives CDR1 MNHNY, CDR2 SVGAGI (reference sequence). This CDR3 region has 15 residues. The CDR3 loop reads CASSYSKGGNTEAFF. Written as DNA, the CDR3 is TGTGCCAGCAGTTACTCAAAAGGGGGGAACACTGAAGCTTTCTTT.

The rearrangement links TRBV5-6 to TRBJ1-1, with no clear D. Trimming took 0 bases from V and 1 from J, leaving 10 bases between them. The germline gives CDR1 SGHDT, CDR2 YYEEEE. The CDR3 is made up of 15 amino acids. The DNA for the CDR3 is TGTGCCAGCAGCTTGGAGGTAGCCCGGAACACTGAAGCTTTCTTT. This translates into CASSLEVARNTEAFF.

The chain recombines TRBV18 with TRBJ1-2; maybe TRBD1 (6 bases). Germline assignment: CDR1 KGHSH and CDR2 LQKENI. V was cut by 2 bases and J by 2 bases, with 9 bases left in between. The CDR3 is 14 residues long. The DNA of the CDR3 is TGTGCCAGCTCACCAGTGACAGGAAACTATGGCTACACCTTC. This translates into CASSPVTGNYGYTF. The full variable domain, its missing parts supplied by reference TRBV18 and TRBJ1-2, is NAGVMQNPRHLVRRRGQEARLRCSPMKGHSHVYWYRQLPEEGLKFMVYLQKENIIDESGMPKERFSAEFPKEGPSILRIQQVVRGDSAAYFCASSPVTGNYGYTFGSGTRLTVV.

The chain recombines TRBV6-1 with TRBJ2-7; D is undetermined. The CDR3 has 12 amino acids. The V end lost 4 bases, the J end lost 5 bases, and 9 bases lay between the germline ends. Germline V gene data show CDR1 as MNHNS and CDR2 as SASEGT. CDR3 in DNA: TGTGCCAGCAGTGGGAGCGTCCACGAGCAGTACTTC. This codes for CASSGSVHEQYF.

The gene calls are TRBV6-1 and TRBJ1-6; TRBD1 matches at 7 bases. Trimming at V came to 5 bases and at J to 10 bases, leaving 5 bases not matched to a gene. Germline V gives CDR1 MNHNS, CDR2 SASEGT. The length of the CDR3 is 13 residues. The DNA for the CDR3 is TGTGCCAGCAGTTTCCGGGACAGATCACCCCTCCACTTT. As protein: CASSFRDRSPLHF.

This rearrangement joins TRBV18 to TRBJ2-5; TRBD2 matches 7 bases. Trimming removed 3 bases from V and 2 bases from J; junction bases left unmatched: 3. This CDR3 has 14 residues. Germline CDR1 KGHSH, CDR2 LQKENI. The CDR3 sequence is CASSPGGTQETQYF. The CDR3 coding sequence is TGTGCCAGCTCACCCGGGGGGACTCAAGAGACCCAGTACTTC. Together with reference TRBV18 and TRBJ2-5, the CDR3 gives the full variable domain: NAGVMQNPRHLVRRRGQEARLRCSPMKGHSHVYWYRQLPEEGLKFMVYLQKENIIDESGMPKERFSAEFPKEGPSILRIQQVVRGDSAAYFCASSPGGTQETQYFGPGTRLLVL.

This chain uses TRBV11-2 with TRBJ2-7; 7 bases match TRBD2. After removal of 1 base from V and 3 bases from J, the junction contained 3 bases not matched to a gene. Germline CDR1 is SGHAT and CDR2 is FQNNGV. The CDR3 loop spans 14 amino acids. CDR3 coding DNA: TGTGCCAGCAGCTTAGGCGGGGGTTTCTACGAGCAGTACTTC. This sequence encodes CASSLGGGFYEQYF. Combining the CDR3 with reference TRBV11-2 and TRBJ2-7 gives the whole variable domain EAGVAQSPRYKIIEKRQSVAFWCNPISGHATLYWYQQILGQGPKLLIQFQNNGVVDDSQLPKDRFSAERLKGVDSTLKIQPAKLEDSAVYLCASSLGGGFYEQYFGPGTRLTVT.

The chain links TRBV6-5 to TRBJ1-1; the match to TRBD1 covers 10 bases. V trimming: 5 bases; J trimming: 4 bases; junction bases outside the gene matches: 7. Germline lookup yields CDR1 MNHEY and CDR2 SVGAGI. This CDR3 is built from 15 residues. The CDR3 DNA is TGTGCCAGCAGTACCCAGACAGGGGGCTTCACTGAAGCTTTCTTT. The encoded protein is CASSTQTGGFTEAFF.

The chain has TRBV28 and TRBJ2-3; 8 positions match TRBD1. The length of the CDR3 is 15 residues. The junction had 6 bases not matched to a gene; V was cut back by 7 bases and J by 0 bases. Per germline, CDR1 MDHEN and CDR2 SYDVKM. The chain's CDR3 is CASNQQGASTDTQYF. CDR3 nucleotides: TGTGCCAGCAACCAGCAGGGGGCGAGCACAGATACGCAGTATTTT.

The rearrangement uses TRBV6-1 and TRBJ2-7; unclear D gene. V shed 4 bases and J shed 4 bases, with 11 bases lying between them. From germline, CDR1 is MNHNS and CDR2 SASEGT. This CDR3 is 13 amino acids long. The CDR3 sequence is CASSVTPRYEQYF. CDR3 DNA sequence: TGTGCCAGCAGTGTCACTCCGCGATACGAGCAGTACTTC.